This T cell receptor (beta chain) appears in the sequencing data of a study of shared T cell receptors in the human thymus. Assay: immunoSEQ multiplex PCR; the TCRdb copy retains only in-frame clones and omits some. This sample carries 650,000 to 950,000 clones, 70% to 90% of them seen once, and the ten largest clones take under 0.012%. These data were also filed under a second study, of human thymus T cells. From that study: It was from resections taken during corrective heart surgery that the thymus tissue came. Within thymic and blood repertoires, V and J gene usage appeared to be biased. Unrelated individuals had highly overlapping thymic repertoires, as reported in related research.

Sequences were obtained from thymocytes. The source of this sequence is a girl less than two years old with a congenital heart defect.

CDR3 sequence (DNA): TGTGCCAGCAGCTTGCCGAGGAGCGCGTCCACCGGGGAGCTGTTTTTT. Translated, it gives CASSLPRSASTGELFF. The genes are TRBV7-9 and TRBJ2-2; D unresolved. Germline V gene data show CDR1 as SEHNR and CDR2 as FQNEAQ (reference sequence). With 3 bases removed from V and 4 bases from J, the gap between germline ends came to 15 bases. This CDR3 is built from 16 residues.